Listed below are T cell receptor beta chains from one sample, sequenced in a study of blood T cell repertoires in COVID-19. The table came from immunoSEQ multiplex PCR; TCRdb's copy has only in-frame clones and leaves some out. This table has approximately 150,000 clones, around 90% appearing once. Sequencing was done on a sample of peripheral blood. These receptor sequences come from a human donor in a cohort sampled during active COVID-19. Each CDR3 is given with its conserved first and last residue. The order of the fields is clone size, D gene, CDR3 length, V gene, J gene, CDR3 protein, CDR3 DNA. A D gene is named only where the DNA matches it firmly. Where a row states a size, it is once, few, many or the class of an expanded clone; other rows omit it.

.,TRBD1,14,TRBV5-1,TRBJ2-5,CASSLNRGRETQYF,TGCGCCAGCAGCTTAAATAGGGGGCGAGAGACCCAGTACTTC
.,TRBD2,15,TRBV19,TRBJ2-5,CASSGTSVFGETQYF,TGTGCCAGTAGCGGGACTAGCGTTTTCGGAGAGACCCAGTACTTC
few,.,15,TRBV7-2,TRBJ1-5,CASSLSHSSNQPQHF,TGTGCCAGCAGCTTATCCCACAGTAGCAATCAGCCCCAGCATTTT
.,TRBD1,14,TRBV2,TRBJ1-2,CASSVTTGVGGYTF,TGTGCCAGCAGTGTAACGACAGGGGTCGGTGGCTACACCTTC
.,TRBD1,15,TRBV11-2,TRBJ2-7,CASSSLDRGSYEQYF,TGTGCCAGCAGCTCACTGGACAGGGGCTCCTACGAGCAGTACTTC
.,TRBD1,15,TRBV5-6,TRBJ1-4,CASSLPTGGEEKLFF,TGTGCCAGCAGCTTGCCGACAGGGGGAGAGGAAAAACTGTTTTTT
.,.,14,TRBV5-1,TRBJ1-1,CASSLATGGTEAFF,TGCGCCAGCAGCTTAGCTACCGGGGGGACTGAAGCTTTCTTT
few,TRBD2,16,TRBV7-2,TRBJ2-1,CASSRRASGGATEQFF,TGTGCCAGCAGCCGCCGGGCTAGCGGGGGGGCCACTGAGCAGTTCTTC
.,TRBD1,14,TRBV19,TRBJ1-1,CASSIAGGETEAFF,TGTGCCAGTAGTATAGCAGGGGGCGAAACTGAAGCTTTCTTT
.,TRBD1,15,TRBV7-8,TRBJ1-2,CASSLVRGPIYGYTF,TGTGCCAGCAGCTTAGTCAGGGGGCCTATCTATGGCTACACCTTC
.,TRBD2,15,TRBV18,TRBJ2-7,CASSPRTSGADEQYF,TGTGCCAGCTCACCAAGGACTAGCGGGGCCGACGAGCAGTACTTC
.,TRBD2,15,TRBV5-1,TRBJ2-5,CASSLQAGGRETQYF,TGCGCCAGCAGCTTACAAGCGGGGGGGCGGGAGACCCAGTACTTC
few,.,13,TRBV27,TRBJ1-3,CASSLSQGNTIYF,TGTGCCAGCAGTTTATCTCAAGGAAACACCATATATTTT
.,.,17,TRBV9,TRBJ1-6,CASSVDSMIGYNSPLHF,TGTGCCAGCAGCGTAGACAGTATGATAGGTTATAATTCACCCCTCCACTTT
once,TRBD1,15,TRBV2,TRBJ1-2,CASSESYRGNYGYTF,TGTGCCAGCAGTGAAAGCTACAGGGGAAACTATGGCTACACCTTC
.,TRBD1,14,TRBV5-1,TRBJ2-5,CASDRGAGGETQYF,TGCGCCAGCGACAGGGGCGCAGGGGGTGAGACCCAGTACTTC
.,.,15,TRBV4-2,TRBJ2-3,CASSQVYRATDTQYF,TGTGCCAGCAGCCAAGTGTACAGGGCGACAGATACGCAGTATTTT
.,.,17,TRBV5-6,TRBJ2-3,CASSGGLADYFTDTQYF,TGTGCCAGCAGCGGGGGGTTAGCGGACTACTTCACAGATACGCAGTATTTT
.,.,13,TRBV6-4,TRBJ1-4,CASSHSEGEKLFF,TGTGCCAGCAGCCACTCCGAGGGCGAAAAACTGTTTTTT
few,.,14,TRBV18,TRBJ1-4,CASSQGGDGEKLFF,TGTGCCAGCTCACAAGGGGGGGACGGCGAAAAACTGTTTTTT
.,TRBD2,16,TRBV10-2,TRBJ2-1,CASTTAERGGLSEQFF,TGCGCCAGCACTACAGCAGAGCGGGGGGGCCTTTCTGAGCAGTTCTTC
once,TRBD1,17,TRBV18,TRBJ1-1,CASSRTGGIVSDTEAFF,TGTGCCAGCTCACGAACAGGGGGAATCGTATCGGACACTGAAGCTTTCTTT
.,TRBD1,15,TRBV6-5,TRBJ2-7,CASSYAPGTGREQYF,TGTGCCAGCAGTTACGCCCCCGGGACAGGGCGCGAGCAGTACTTC
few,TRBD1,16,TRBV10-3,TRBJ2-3,CAISSRPGQGMDTQYF,TGTGCCATCAGTTCACGCCCGGGACAGGGCATGGATACGCAGTATTTT
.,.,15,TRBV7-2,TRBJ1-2,CASSLGPGDYYGYTF,TGTGCCAGCAGCTTAGGTCCGGGAGATTACTATGGCTACACCTTC
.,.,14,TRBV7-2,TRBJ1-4,CASSSNRSGGKLFF,TGTGCCAGCAGCTCCAACAGAAGCGGGGGGAAACTGTTTTTT
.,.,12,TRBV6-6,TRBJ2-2,CASRQNTGELFF,TGTGCCAGCAGACAGAACACCGGGGAGCTGTTTTTT
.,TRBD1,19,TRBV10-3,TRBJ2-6,CAITTGQGKGSSGANVLTF,TGTGCCATCACCACGGGACAGGGCAAGGGGAGCTCTGGGGCCAACGTCCTGACTTTC
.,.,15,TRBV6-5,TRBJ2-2,CASSSRRRNTGELFF,TGTGCCAGCAGTTCCAGGAGGAGAAACACCGGGGAGCTGTTTTTT
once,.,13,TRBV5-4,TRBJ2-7,CASSGGTYYEQYF,TGTGCCAGCAGCGGGGGGACTTACTACGAGCAGTACTTC
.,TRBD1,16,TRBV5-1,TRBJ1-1,CASSLVTGGIYTEAFF,TGCGCCAGCAGCTTGGTAACAGGGGGAATATACACTGAAGCTTTCTTT
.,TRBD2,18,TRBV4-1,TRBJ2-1,CASSQAGLAGAPNNEQFF,TGCGCCAGCAGCCAAGCGGGACTAGCGGGGGCCCCTAACAATGAGCAGTTCTTC
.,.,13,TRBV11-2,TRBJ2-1,CASSLELVGEQFF,TGTGCCAGCAGCTTAGAACTAGTAGGCGAGCAGTTCTTC
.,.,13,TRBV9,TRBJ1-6,CASSVEEGSPLHF,TGTGCCAGCAGCGTAGAAGAGGGTTCACCCCTCCACTTT
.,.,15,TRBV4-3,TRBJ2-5,CASSQGWQVGETQYF,TGCGCCAGCAGCCAAGGGTGGCAAGTTGGAGAGACCCAGTACTTC
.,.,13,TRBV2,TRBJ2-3,CASSARYTDTQYF,TGTGCCAGCAGTGCGAGATACACAGATACGCAGTATTTT
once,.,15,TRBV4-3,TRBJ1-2,CASSQSTGSNYGYTF,TGCGCCAGCAGCCAGTCGACAGGCTCTAACTATGGCTACACCTTC
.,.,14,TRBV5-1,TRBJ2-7,CASSLQGWAYEQYF,TGCGCCAGCAGCTTACAGGGATGGGCCTACGAGCAGTACTTC
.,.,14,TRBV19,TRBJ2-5,CASSIETGKETQYF,TGTGCCAGTAGTATTGAGACAGGCAAAGAGACCCAGTACTTC
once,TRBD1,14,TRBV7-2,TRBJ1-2,CASSFLQGNYGYTF,TGTGCCAGCAGCTTCCTACAGGGGAACTATGGCTACACCTTC
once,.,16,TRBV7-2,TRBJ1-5,CASSQSPTGSNQPQHF,TGTGCCAGCAGCCAAAGCCCGACGGGAAGCAATCAGCCCCAGCATTTT